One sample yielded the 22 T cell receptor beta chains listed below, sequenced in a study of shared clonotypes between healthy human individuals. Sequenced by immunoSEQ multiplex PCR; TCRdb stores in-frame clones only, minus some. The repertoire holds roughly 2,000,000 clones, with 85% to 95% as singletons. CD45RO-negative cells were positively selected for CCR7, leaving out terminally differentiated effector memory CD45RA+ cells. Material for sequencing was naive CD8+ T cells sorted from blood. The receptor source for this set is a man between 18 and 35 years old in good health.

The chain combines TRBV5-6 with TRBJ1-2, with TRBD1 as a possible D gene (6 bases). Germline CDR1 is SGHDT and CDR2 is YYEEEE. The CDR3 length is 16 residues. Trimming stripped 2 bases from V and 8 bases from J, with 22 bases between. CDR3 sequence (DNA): TGTGCCAGCAGCTTCGGTGTGGGACACTTCAAGGAGGGCTACACCTTC. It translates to CASSFGVGHFKEGYTF.

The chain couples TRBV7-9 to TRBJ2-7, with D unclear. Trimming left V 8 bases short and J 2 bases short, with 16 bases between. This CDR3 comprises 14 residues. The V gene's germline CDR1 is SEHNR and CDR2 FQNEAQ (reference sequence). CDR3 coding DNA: TGTGCCAGCGGCCCAGGACGGCAAACCTACGAGCAGTACTTC. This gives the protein CASGPGRQTYEQYF.

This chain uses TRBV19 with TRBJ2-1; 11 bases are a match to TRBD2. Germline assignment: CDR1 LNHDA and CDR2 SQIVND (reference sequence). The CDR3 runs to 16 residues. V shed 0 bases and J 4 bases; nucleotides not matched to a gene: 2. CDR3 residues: CASSIELAGAYNEQFF. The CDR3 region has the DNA TGTGCCAGTAGTATAGAACTAGCGGGGGCATACAATGAGCAGTTCTTC. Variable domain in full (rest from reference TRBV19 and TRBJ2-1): DGGITQSPKYLFRKEGQNVTLSCEQNLNHDAMYWYRQDPGQGLRLIYYSQIVNDFQKGDIAEGYSVSREKKESFPLTVTSAQKNPTAFYLCASSIELAGAYNEQFFGPGTRLTVL.

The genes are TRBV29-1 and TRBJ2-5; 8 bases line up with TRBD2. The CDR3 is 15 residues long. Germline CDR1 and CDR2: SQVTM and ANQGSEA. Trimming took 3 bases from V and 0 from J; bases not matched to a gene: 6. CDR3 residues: CSVDGVAGYQETQYF. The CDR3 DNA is TGCAGCGTTGATGGGGTAGCGGGGTACCAAGAGACCCAGTACTTC.

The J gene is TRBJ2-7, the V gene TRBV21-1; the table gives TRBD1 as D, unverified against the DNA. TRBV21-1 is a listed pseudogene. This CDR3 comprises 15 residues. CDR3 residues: CASSKGVRGPYEQYF. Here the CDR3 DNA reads TGTGCCAGCAGCAAAGGAGTCAGGGGCCCCTACGAGCAGTACTTC.

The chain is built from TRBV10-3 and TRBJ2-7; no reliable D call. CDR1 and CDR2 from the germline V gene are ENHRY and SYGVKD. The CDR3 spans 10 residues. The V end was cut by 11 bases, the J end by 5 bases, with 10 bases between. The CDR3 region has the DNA TGTGCCGCCGCCGACCACGAGCAGTACTTC. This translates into CAAADHEQYF.

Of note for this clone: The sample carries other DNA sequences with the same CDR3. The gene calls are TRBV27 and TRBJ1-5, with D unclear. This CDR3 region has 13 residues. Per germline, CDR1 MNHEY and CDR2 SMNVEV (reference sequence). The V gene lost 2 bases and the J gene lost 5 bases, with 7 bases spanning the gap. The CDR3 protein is CASSLGWDQPQHF. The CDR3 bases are TGTGCCAGCAGTTTAGGGTGGGATCAGCCCCAGCATTTT.

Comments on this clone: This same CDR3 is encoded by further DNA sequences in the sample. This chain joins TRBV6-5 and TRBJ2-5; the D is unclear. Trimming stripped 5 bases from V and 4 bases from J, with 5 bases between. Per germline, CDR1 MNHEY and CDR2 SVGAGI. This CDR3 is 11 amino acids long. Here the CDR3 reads CASSTGETQYF. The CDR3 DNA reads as TGTGCCAGCAGTACGGGAGAGACCCAGTACTTC.

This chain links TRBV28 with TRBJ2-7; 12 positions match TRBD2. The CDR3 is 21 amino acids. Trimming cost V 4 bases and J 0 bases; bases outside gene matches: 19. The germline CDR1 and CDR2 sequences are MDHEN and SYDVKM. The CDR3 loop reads CASSSPGGVLAGGLSSYEQYF. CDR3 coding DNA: TGTGCCAGCAGTTCCCCGGGAGGGGTACTAGCGGGGGGCCTAAGCTCCTACGAGCAGTACTTC. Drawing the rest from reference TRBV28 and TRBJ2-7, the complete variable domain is DVKVTQSSRYLVKRTGEKVFLECVQDMDHENMFWYRQDPGLGLRLIYFSYDVKMKEKGDIPEGYSVSREKKERFSLILESASTNQTSMYLCASSSPGGVLAGGLSSYEQYFGPGTRLTVT.

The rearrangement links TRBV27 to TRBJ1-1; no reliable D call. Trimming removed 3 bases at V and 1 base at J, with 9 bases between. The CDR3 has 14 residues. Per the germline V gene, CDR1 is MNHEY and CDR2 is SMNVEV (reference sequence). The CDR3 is CASSLGSQNTEAFF. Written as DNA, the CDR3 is TGTGCCAGCAGTTTGGGCAGCCAGAACACTGAAGCTTTCTTT.

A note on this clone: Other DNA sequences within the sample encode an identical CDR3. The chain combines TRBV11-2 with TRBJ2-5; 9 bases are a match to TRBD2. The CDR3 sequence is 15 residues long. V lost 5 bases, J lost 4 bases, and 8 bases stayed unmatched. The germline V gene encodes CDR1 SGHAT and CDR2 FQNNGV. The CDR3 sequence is CASSLSAGGRETQYF. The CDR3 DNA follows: TGTGCCAGCAGCCTCTCCGCGGGGGGGCGAGAGACCCAGTACTTC.

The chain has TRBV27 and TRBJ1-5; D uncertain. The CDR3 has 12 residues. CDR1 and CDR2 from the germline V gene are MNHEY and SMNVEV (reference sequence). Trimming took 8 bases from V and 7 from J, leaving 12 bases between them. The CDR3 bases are TGTGCCAGCGGATTCCCCTTGCAGCCCCAGCATTTT. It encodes CASGFPLQPQHF.

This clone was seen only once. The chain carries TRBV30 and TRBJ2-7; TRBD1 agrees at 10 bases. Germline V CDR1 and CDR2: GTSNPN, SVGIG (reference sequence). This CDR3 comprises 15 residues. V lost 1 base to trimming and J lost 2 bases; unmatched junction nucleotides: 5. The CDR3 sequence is CAWSGGQGGTYEQYF. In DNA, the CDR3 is TGTGCCTGGAGTGGCGGACAGGGGGGGACCTACGAGCAGTACTTC.

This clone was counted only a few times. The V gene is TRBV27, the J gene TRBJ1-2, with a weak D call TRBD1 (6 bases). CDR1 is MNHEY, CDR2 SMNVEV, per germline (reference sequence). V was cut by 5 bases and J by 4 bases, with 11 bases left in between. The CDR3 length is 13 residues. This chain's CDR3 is CASSPDSPYGYTF. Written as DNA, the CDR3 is TGTGCCAGCAGTCCGGACAGCCCCTATGGCTACACCTTC.

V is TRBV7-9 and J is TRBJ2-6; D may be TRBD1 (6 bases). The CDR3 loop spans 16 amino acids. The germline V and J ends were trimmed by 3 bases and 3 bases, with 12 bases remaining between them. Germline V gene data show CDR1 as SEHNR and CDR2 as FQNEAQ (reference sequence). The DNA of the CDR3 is TGTGCCAGCAGCTTTTTGGGGGCGTATGGGGCCAACGTCCTGACTTTC. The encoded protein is CASSFLGAYGANVLTF.

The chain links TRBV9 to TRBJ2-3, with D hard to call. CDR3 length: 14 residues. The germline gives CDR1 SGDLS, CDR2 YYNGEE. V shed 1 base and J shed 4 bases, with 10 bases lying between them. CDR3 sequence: CASSVWPAADTQYF. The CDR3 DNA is TGTGCCAGCAGCGTATGGCCAGCAGCAGATACGCAGTATTTT.

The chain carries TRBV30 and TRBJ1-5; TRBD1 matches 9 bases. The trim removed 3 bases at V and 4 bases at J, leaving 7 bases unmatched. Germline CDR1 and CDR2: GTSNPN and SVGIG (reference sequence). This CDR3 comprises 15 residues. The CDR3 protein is CAWSDDRGGNQPQHF. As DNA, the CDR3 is TGTGCCTGGAGCGATGACAGGGGGGGGAATCAGCCCCAGCATTTT. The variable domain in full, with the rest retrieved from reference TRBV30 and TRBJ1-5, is SQTIHQWPATLVQPVGSPLSLECTVEGTSNPNLYWYRQAAGRGLQLLFYSVGIGQISSEVPQNLSASRPQDRQFILSSKKLLLSDSGFYLCAWSDDRGGNQPQHFGDGTRLSIL.

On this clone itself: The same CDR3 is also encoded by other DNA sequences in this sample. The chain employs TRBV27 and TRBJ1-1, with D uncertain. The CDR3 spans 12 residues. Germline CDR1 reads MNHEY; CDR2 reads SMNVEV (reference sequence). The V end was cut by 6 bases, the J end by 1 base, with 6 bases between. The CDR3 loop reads CASRGGNTEAFF. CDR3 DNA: TGTGCCAGCAGAGGTGGGAACACTGAAGCTTTCTTT.

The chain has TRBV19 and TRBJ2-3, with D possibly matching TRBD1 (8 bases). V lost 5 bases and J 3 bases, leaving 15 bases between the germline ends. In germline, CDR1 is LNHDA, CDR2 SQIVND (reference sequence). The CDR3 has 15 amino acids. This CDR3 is CASSEDREGTDTQYF. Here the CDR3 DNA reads TGTGCCAGTAGTGAGGACAGGGAGGGGACAGATACGCAGTATTTT.

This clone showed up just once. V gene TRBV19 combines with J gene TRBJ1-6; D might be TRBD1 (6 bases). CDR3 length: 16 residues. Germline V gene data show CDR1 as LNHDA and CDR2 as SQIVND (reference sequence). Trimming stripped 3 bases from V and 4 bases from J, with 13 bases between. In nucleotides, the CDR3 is TGTGCCAGTAGTATGGGAGGGGGACAATATAATTCACCCCTCCACTTT. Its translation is CASSMGGGQYNSPLHF.

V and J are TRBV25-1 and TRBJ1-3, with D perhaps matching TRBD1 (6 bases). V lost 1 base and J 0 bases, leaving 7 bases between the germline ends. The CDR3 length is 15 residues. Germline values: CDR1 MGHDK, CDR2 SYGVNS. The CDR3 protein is CASSEWDISGNTIYF. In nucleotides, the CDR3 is TGTGCCAGCAGTGAATGGGACATCTCTGGAAACACCATATATTTT.

The CDR3 DNA reads TGTGCCAGCAGCCCGGAGGCGCCTGGGGCCAACGTCCTGACTTTC. Protein product: CASSPEAPGANVLTF. The chain uses TRBV5-4 and TRBJ2-6; the D gene is possibly TRBD2 (5 bases). Germline values: CDR1 SGHNT, CDR2 YYREEE (reference sequence). CDR3 length: 15 residues. The V end lost 4 bases, the J end lost 2 bases, and 10 bases lay between the germline ends.